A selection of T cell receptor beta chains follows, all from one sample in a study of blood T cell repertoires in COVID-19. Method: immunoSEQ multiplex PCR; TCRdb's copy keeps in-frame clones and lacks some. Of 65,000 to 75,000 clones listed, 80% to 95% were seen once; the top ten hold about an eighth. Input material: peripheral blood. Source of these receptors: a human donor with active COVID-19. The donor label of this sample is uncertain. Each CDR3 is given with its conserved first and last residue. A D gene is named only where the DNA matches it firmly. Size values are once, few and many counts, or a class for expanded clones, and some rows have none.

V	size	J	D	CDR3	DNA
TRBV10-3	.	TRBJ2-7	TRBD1	CAIRSGDRGYEQYF	TGTGCCATCAGATCGGGGGACAGGGGCTACGAGCAGTACTTC
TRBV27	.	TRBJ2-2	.	CASSLAGGTGELFF	TGTGCCAGCAGTTTAGCCGGGGGAACCGGGGAGCTGTTTTTT
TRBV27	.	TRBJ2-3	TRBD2	CASTTNRLAGEYF	TGTGCCAGCACCACAAACAGACTAGCGGGAGAGTATTTT
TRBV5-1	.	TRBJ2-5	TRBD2	CASSLGAGPQETQYF	TGCGCCAGCAGCTTGGGAGCGGGACCCCAAGAGACCCAGTACTTC
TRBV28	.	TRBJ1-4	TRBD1	CASIPDRGSREKLFF	TGTGCCAGCATTCCCGACAGGGGATCGAGGGAAAAACTGTTTTTT
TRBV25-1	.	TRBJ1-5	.	CASSEGIGAQHF	TGTGCCAGCAGTGAAGGAATAGGGGCCCAGCATTTT
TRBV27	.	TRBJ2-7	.	CASSIHGGSGTYEQYF	TGTGCCAGCAGTATCCATGGGGGTAGCGGTACCTACGAGCAGTACTTC
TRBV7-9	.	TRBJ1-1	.	CASSRDMNTEAFF	TGTGCCAGCAGCAGAGACATGAACACTGAAGCTTTCTTT
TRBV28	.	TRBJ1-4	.	CASSFDRSGGANEKLFF	TGTGCCAGCAGTTTTGACCGATCCGGCGGGGCTAATGAAAAACTGTTTTTT
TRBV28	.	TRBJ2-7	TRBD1	CASSLLLRGLYEQYF	TGTGCCAGCAGTTTGTTACTCAGGGGGCTCTACGAGCAGTACTTC
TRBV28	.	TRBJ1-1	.	CASSSGQPGRTEAFF	TGTGCCAGCAGCTCAGGACAGCCCGGGCGCACTGAAGCTTTCTTT
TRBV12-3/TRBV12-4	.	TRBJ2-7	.	CASSLEGAYEQYF	TGTGCCAGCAGTTTAGAGGGAGCCTACGAGCAGTACTTC
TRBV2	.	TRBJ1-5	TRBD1	CASSSDRGYNQPQHF	TGTGCCAGCAGTTCCGACAGGGGGTACAATCAGCCCCAGCATTTT
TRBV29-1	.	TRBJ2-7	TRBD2	CSATLAGLSYEQYF	TGCAGCGCCACCCTAGCGGGACTCTCCTACGAGCAGTACTTC
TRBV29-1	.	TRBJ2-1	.	CSVGADADDEQFF	TGCAGCGTGGGAGCGGATGCGGACGATGAGCAGTTCTTC
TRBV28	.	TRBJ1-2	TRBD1	CASSAQGGYGYTF	TGTGCCAGCAGTGCACAGGGGGGCTATGGCTACACCTTC
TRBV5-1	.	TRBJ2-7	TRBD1	CASSLEGTGGYEQYF	TGCGCCAGCAGCTTGGAGGGGACAGGGGGCTACGAGCAGTACTTC
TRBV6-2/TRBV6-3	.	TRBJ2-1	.	CASSLSANEQFF	TGTGCCAGCAGCCTGAGTGCCAATGAGCAGTTCTTC
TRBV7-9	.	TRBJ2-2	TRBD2	CASSRAGTNTGELFF	TGTGCCAGCAGCCGAGCGGGGACTAACACCGGGGAGCTGTTTTTT
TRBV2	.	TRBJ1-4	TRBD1	CASNWGQGKEKLFF	TGTGCCAGCAATTGGGGACAGGGTAAAGAAAAACTGTTTTTT
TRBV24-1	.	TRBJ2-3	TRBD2	CATSVPPGGIGDTQYF	TGTGCCACCAGTGTCCCTCCCGGGGGGATCGGAGATACGCAGTATTTT
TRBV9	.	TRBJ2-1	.	CASSTLDTPHEQFF	TGTGCCAGCAGCACCCTGGACACCCCTCATGAGCAGTTCTTC
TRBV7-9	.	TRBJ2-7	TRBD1	CASSRTGTGFYEQYF	TGTGCCAGCAGCCGAACCGGGACAGGCTTCTACGAGCAGTACTTC
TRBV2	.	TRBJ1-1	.	CASSYLEPEAFF	TGTGCCAGCAGTTACTTAGAACCCGAAGCTTTCTTT
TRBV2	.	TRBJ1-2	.	CASSEGRGMVYGYTF	TGTGCCAGCAGTGAAGGGCGGGGCATGGTCTATGGCTACACCTTC
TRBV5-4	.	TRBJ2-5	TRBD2	CASSYGLAGVETQYF	TGTGCCAGCAGCTATGGACTAGCGGGAGTAGAGACCCAGTACTTC
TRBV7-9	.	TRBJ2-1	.	CASSINRGSYNEQFF	TGTGCCAGCAGCATAAACCGGGGTTCCTACAATGAGCAGTTCTTC
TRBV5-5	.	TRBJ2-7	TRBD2	CASSSGLARSYEQYF	TGTGCCAGCAGCTCGGGACTAGCGAGATCTTACGAGCAGTACTTC
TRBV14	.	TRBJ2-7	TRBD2	CASSQVGAGGRYEQYF	TGTGCCAGCAGCCAAGTTGGTGCGGGAGGACGGTACGAGCAGTACTTC
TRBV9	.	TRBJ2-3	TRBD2	CASSPSGSSTDTQYF	TGTGCCAGCAGTCCTAGCGGGTCTAGCACAGATACGCAGTATTTT
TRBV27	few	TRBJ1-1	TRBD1	CASRKGQGGTEAFF	TGTGCCAGCAGAAAGGGACAGGGTGGCACTGAAGCTTTCTTT
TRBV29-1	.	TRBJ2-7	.	CSVVSGWAYEQYF	TGCAGCGTTGTTTCAGGGTGGGCCTACGAGCAGTACTTC
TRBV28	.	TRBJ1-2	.	CASSLLLERGRDGYTF	TGTGCCAGCAGTTTATTGTTAGAAAGGGGGAGAGATGGCTACACCTTC
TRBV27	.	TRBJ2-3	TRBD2	CASSLGAGSPSTDTQYF	TGTGCCAGCAGTTTAGGAGCGGGATCCCCATCGACAGATACGCAGTATTTT
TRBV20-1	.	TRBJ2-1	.	CSAEKYNEQFF	TGCAGTGCCGAGAAATACAATGAGCAGTTCTTC
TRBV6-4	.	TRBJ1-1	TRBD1	CASKAQGSTEAFF	TGTGCCAGCAAGGCACAGGGGTCAACTGAAGCTTTCTTT
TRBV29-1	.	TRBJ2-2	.	CSVLPGFGTGELFF	TGCAGCGTACTCCCAGGGTTTGGCACCGGGGAGCTGTTTTTT
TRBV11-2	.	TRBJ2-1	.	CASFALRSNEQFF	TGTGCCAGCTTTGCCCTTCGGAGCAATGAGCAGTTCTTC
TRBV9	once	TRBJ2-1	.	CASSVGSSYNEQFF	TGTGCCAGCAGCGTTGGCAGCTCCTACAATGAGCAGTTCTTC
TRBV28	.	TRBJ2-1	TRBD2	CASSPGTSGYNEQFF	TGTGCCAGCAGCCCCGGGACTAGCGGCTACAATGAGCAGTTCTTC
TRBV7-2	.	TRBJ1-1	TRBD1	CASSVQGMNTEAFF	TGTGCCAGCAGCGTACAGGGGATGAACACTGAAGCTTTCTTT
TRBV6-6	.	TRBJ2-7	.	CASSFAGTYEQYF	TGTGCCAGCAGTTTCGCGGGAACCTACGAGCAGTACTTC
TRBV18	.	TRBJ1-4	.	CASSPAGLDEKLFF	TGTGCCAGCTCTCCGGCAGGTCTTGATGAAAAACTGTTTTTT
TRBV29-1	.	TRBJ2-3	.	CSDTRTMQYF	TGCAGCGACACTAGAACTATGCAGTATTTT
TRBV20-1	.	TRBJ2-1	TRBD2	CSASRASGKYNEQFF	TGCAGTGCTAGTCGGGCTAGCGGGAAGTACAATGAGCAGTTCTTC
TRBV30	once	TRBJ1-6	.	CAWKGDGSSPLHF	TGTGCCTGGAAAGGGGATGGTAGTTCACCCCTCCACTTT
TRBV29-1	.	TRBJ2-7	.	CSVEDAGTYEQYF	TGCAGCGTTGAAGATGCAGGGACCTACGAGCAGTACTTC
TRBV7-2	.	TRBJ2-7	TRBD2	CASSQTGTSGTQYF	TGTGCCAGCAGCCAGACCGGGACTAGCGGGACGCAGTACTTC
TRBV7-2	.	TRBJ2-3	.	CASSLDDTDTQYF	TGTGCCAGCAGTCTAGACGACACAGATACGCAGTATTTT
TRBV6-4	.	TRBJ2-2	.	CASSDSMFPSSTGELFF	TGTGCCAGCAGTGACAGTATGTTCCCTTCGAGCACCGGGGAGCTGTTTTTT
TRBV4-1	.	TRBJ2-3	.	CASSQDTPSAVNTDTQYF	TGCGCCAGCAGCCAAGATACCCCCTCAGCGGTGAACACAGATACGCAGTATTTT
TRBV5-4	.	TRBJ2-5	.	CASSPSDRQETQYF	TGTGCCAGCAGCCCATCCGACAGGCAAGAGACCCAGTACTTC
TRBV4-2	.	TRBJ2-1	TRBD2	CASSSRTSGSYNEQFF	TGTGCCAGCAGCTCTCGGACTAGCGGGAGTTACAATGAGCAGTTCTTC
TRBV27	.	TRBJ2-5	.	CASSIETQYF	TGTGCCAGCAGCATAGAGACCCAGTACTTC
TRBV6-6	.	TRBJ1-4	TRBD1	CASSSGTGGTNEKLFF	TGTGCCAGCAGTTCCGGGACAGGGGGCACTAATGAAAAACTGTTTTTT
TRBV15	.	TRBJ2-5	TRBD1	CATSIDRAGSETQYF	TGTGCCACCAGCATCGACAGGGCGGGTTCGGAGACCCAGTACTTC
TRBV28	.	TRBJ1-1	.	CASSLTEFAEAFF	TGTGCCAGCAGTTTGACGGAGTTCGCTGAAGCTTTCTTT